This paragraph covers one TCR beta chain sequence. Only one count was recorded for this clone. Its antigen has not been determined. The sample holds no much larger clone one base away, and base qualities are not on file. Separate from the roughly 660-subject first cohort, the validation cohort of roughly 120 subjects was the group to which the donors belonged. Between the V and J ends, shortened by 2 bases and 9 bases respectively, the junction contains 17 bases. Taken from cysteine to phenylalanine, the CDR3 has 13 residues. Just the 39-base CDR3 DNA is kept, in frame starting at base 1. CDR1 and CDR2 (GTSNPN, SVGIG) derive from the germline V gene (reference sequence). This sample is drawn from a study of cytomegalovirus exposure and HLA in healthy donors (dated by TCRdb to about 2017). Describing the broader study: The 650 to 750 repertoires of the first cohort and the 120 validation repertoires were produced on the same platform, according to a later analysis. The study aimed to test whether signatures of past pathogen exposure could be identified by cataloging public T cell receptors. In addition to the first cohort of 500 to 850 subjects, a separate validation cohort of approximately 110 different subjects was used. The study combined high-throughput TCR immunosequencing, statistical association of individual TCRs with disease status, and machine learning to predict cytomegalovirus infection status. Paper-wide results and their limitations: A later analysis lacked HLA typing for the validation cohort, so it scored co-occurrence in that cohort across all 120 or so repertoires. A later analysis found that TCRs clustered in the first cohort also tended to co-occur in the approximately 120 validation repertoires, with 90% to 95% of cluster scores above 0. The authors suggested that the approach could potentially be generalized to other disease states and immunological phenotypes. In both the original and validation cohorts, the classifier was reported to diagnose cytomegalovirus status with high specificity and sensitivity. Three of the identified cytomegalovirus-associated TCR beta chains were confirmed in vitro to be specific for cytomegalovirus antigens. Most TCR sequences were seen in very few donors, while some public TCRs were found in many individuals. The study listed 164 TCR beta chains as associated with cytomegalovirus.

The library came from the immunoSEQ multiplex PCR assay. On the study's bioinformatics: To diagnose cytomegalovirus status from the catalog of TCR beta chain sequences, a statistical classification framework was built. Here the immuneACCESS table is served through TCRdb, limited to in-frame sequences with V and J called. Missing clones are a known gap in these copies; in checked studies unresolved V genes cover under half, and the rest lacks a known reason. That table is the source of V, J and clone size, and D and trimming were worked out from the DNA. The table for this sample lists about 200,000 clones; 80% to 90% of them were counted only once. The ten biggest clones cover 1% to 1.5% of the sample.

This receptor was obtained from a woman in her twenties or thirties in good health and CMV-seronegative. The material sequenced was PBMCs. The rearrangement combines TRBV30 with TRBJ2-7, with TRBD1 tentatively as D gene (5 bases match). The CDR3 loop reads CAWSNGAAPGQYF. In nucleotide form, the sequence is TGTGCCTGGAGTAATGGGGCAGCCCCCGGGCAGTACTTC.